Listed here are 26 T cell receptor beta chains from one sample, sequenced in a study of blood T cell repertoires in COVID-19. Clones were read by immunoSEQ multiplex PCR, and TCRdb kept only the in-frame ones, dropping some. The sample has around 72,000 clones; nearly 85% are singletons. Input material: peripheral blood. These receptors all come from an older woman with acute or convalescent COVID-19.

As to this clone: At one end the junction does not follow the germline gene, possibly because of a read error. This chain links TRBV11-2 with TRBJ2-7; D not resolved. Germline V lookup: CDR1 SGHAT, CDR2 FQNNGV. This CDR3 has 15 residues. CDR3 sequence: CTSSSSRQTSYEQYF. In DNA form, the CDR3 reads TGTACCAGCAGCTCCTCGCGGCAGACCTCCTACGAGCAGTACTTC. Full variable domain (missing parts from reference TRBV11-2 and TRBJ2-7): EAGVAQSPRYKIIEKRQSVAFWCNPISGHATLYWYQQILGQGPKLLIQFQNNGVVDDSQLPKDRFSAERLKGVDSTLKIQPAKLEDSAVYLCTSSSSRQTSYEQYFGPGTRLTVT.

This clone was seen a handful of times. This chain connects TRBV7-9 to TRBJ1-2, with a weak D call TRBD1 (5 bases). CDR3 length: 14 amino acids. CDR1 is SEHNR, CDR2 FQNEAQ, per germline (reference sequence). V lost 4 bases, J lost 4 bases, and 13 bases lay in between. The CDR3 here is CASSSTDTFYGYTF. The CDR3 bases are TGTGCCAGCAGCTCGACAGATACCTTCTATGGCTACACCTTC.

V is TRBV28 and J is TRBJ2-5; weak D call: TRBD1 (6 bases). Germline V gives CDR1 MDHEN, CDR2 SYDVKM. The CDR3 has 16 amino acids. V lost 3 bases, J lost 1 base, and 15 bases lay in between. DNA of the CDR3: TGTGCCAGCAGTTTTAATCCGGGACACTTCCAAGAGACCCAGTACTTC. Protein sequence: CASSFNPGHFQETQYF.

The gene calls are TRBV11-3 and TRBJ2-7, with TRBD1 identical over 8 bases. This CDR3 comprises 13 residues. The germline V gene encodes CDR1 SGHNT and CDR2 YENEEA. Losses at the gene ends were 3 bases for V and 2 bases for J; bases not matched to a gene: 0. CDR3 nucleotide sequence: TGTGCCAGCAGCTTGACAGGGGCCTACGAGCAGTACTTC. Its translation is CASSLTGAYEQYF.

This CDR3 is CSASPTGVNEKLFF. The DNA of the CDR3 is TGCAGTGCTAGTCCGACAGGGGTTAATGAAAAACTGTTTTTT. This chain links TRBV20-1 with TRBJ1-4; 8 bases map to TRBD1. V dropped 3 bases and J dropped 4; count of bases not matched to a gene: 4. The CDR3 length is 14 residues. The germline V gene encodes CDR1 DFQATT and CDR2 SNEGSKA (reference sequence).

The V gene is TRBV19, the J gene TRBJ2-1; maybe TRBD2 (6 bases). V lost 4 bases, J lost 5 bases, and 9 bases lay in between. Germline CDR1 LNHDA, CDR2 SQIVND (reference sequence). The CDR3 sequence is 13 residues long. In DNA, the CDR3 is TGTGCCAGTAGTACGACTAGAAACAATGAGCAGTTCTTC. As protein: CASSTTRNNEQFF.

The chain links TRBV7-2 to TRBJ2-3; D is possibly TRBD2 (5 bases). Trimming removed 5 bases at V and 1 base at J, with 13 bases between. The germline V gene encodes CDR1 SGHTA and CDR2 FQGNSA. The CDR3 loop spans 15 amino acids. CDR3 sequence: CASSPSPWGTDTQYF. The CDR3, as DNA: TGTGCCAGCAGCCCTAGCCCGTGGGGCACAGATACGCAGTATTTT. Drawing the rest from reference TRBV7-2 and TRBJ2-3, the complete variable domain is GAGVSQSPSNKVTEKGKDVELRCDPISGHTALYWYRQSLGQGLEFLIYFQGNSAPDKSGLPSDRFSAERTGGSVSTLTIQRTQQEDSAVYLCASSPSPWGTDTQYFGPGTRLTVL.

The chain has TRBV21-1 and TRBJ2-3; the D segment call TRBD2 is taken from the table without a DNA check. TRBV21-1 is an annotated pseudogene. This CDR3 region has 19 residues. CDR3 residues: CASSSAGGLDPSCTDTQYF. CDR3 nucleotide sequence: TGTGCCAGCAGTTCAGCAGGAGGGCTAGACCCCTCTTGCACAGATACGCAGTATTTT.

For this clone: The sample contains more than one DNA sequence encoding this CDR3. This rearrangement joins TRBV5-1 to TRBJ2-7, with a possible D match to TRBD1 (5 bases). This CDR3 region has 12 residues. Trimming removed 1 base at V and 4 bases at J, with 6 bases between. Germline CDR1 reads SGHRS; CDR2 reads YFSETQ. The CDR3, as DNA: TGCGCCAGCAGCTTGCAGGGTTACGAGCAGTACTTC. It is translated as CASSLQGYEQYF.

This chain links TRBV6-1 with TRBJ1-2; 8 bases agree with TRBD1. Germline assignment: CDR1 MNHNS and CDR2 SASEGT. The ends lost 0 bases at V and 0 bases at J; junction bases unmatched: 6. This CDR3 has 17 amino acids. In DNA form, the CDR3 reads TGTGCCAGCAGTGAAGCGATCGGGACAGGTACTAACTATGGCTACACCTTC. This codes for CASSEAIGTGTNYGYTF.

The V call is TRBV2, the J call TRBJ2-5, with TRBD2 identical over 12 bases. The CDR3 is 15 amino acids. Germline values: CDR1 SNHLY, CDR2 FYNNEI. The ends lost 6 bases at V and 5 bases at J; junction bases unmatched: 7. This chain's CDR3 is CASSYGLAGKETQYF. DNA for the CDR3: TGTGCCAGCAGCTACGGACTAGCGGGAAAGGAGACCCAGTACTTC.

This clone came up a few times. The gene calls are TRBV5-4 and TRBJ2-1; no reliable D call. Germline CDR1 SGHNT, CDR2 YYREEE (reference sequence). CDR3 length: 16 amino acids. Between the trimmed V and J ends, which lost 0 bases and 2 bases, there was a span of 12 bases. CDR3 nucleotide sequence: TGTGCCAGCAGCTTGGATGCGGATCTAGCCTACAATGAGCAGTTCTTC. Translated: CASSLDADLAYNEQFF.

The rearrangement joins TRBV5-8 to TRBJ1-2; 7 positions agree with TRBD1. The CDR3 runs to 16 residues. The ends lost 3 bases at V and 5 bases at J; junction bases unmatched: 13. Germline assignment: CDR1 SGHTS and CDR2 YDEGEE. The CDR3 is CASSSRTGRRGYGYTF. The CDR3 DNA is TGTGCCAGCAGCTCCCGGACAGGCCGAAGGGGGTATGGCTACACCTTC.

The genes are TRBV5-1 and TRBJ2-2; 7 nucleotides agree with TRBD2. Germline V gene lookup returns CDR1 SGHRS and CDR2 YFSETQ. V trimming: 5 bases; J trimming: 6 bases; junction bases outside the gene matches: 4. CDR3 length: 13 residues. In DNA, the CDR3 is TGCGCCAGCAGGACTAGCCAGTCCGGGGAGCTGTTTTTT. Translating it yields CASRTSQSGELFF.

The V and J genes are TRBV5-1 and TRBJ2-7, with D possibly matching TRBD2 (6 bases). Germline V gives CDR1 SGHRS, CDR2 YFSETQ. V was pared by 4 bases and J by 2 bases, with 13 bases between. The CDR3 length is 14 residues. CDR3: CASSPGDGAYEQYF. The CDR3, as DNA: TGCGCCAGCAGCCCGGGGGACGGAGCCTACGAGCAGTACTTC. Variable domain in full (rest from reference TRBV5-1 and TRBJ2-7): KAGVTQTPRYLIKTRGQQVTLSCSPISGHRSVSWYQQTPGQGLQFLFEYFSETQRNKGNFPGRFSGRQFSNSRSEMNVSTLELGDSALYLCASSPGDGAYEQYFGPGTRLTVT.

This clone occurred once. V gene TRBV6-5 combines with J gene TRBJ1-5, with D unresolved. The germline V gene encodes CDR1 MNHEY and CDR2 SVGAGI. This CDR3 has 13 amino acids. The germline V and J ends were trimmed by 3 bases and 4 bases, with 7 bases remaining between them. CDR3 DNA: TGTGCCAGCAGTTATCGGGGAAATCAGCCCCAGCATTTT. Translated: CASSYRGNQPQHF.

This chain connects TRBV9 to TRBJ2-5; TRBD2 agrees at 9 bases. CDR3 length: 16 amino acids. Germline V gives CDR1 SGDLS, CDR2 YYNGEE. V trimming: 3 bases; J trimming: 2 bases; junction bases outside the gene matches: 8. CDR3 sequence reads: CASSGSMTSGQETQYF. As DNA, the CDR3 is TGTGCCAGCAGCGGATCCATGACTAGCGGTCAAGAGACCCAGTACTTC.

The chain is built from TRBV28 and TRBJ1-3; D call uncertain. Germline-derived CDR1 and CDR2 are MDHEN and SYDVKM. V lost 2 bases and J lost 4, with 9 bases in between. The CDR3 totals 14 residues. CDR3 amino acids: CASSLVGRGNTIYF. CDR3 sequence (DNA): TGTGCCAGCAGTTTAGTCGGCAGGGGAAACACCATATATTTT. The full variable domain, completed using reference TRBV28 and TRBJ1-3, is DVKVTQSSRYLVKRTGEKVFLECVQDMDHENMFWYRQDPGLGLRLIYFSYDVKMKEKGDIPEGYSVSREKKERFSLILESASTNQTSMYLCASSLVGRGNTIYFGEGSWLTVV.

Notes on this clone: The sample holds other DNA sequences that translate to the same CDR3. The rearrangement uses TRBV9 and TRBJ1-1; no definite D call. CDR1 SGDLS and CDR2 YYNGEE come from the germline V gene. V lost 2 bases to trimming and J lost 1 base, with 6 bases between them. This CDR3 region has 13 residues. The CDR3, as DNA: TGTGCCAGCAGCGTGGCATGGAACACTGAAGCTTTCTTT. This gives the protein CASSVAWNTEAFF. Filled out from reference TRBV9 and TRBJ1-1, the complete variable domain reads DSGVTQTPKHLITATGQRVTLRCSPRSGDLSVYWYQQSLDQGLQFLIQYYNGEERAKGNILERFSAQQFPDLHSELNLSSLELGDSALYFCASSVAWNTEAFFGQGTRLTVV.

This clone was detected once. In nucleotides, the CDR3 is TGTGCCAGCAGCCGTTCCGGGACAGGGGTCGACAATGAGCAGTTCTTC. It is translated as CASSRSGTGVDNEQFF. This chain joins TRBV7-3 and TRBJ2-1; 10 bases are shared with TRBD1. J gave up 5 bases and V 5 bases, and 9 bases lay outside the gene matches. In germline, CDR1 is SGHTA, CDR2 FQGTGA. This CDR3 comprises 16 residues.

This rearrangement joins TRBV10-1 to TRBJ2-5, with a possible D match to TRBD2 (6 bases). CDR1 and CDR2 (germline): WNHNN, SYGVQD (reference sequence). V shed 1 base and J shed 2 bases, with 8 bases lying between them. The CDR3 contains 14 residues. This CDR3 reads CASSEFAGQETQYF. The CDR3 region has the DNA TGCGCCAGCAGTGAGTTTGCGGGACAAGAGACCCAGTACTTC.

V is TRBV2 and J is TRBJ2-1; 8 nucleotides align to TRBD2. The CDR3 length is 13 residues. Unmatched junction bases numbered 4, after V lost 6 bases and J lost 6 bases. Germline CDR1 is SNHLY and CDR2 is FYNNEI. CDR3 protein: CASRKAGVNEQFF. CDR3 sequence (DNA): TGTGCCAGCAGGAAAGCGGGAGTCAATGAGCAGTTCTTC.

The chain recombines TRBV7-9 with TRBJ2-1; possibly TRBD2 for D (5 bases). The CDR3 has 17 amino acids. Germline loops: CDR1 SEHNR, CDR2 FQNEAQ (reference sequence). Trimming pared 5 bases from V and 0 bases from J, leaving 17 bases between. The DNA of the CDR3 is TGTGCCAGCAGCCCCCCCCCTAGCCCACCCTCCTACAATGAGCAGTTCTTC. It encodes CASSPPPSPPSYNEQFF.

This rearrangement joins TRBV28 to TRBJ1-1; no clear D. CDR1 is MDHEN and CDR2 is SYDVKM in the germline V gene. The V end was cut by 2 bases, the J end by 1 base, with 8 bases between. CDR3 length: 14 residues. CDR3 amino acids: CASSLSRPNTEAFF. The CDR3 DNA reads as TGTGCCAGCAGTTTAAGCAGGCCGAACACTGAAGCTTTCTTT.

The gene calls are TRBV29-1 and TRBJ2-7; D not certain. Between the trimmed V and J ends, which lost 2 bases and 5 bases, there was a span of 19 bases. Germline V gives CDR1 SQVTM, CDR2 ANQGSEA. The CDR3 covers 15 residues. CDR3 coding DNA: TGCAGCGTTGAATTCGGTTCTCGTCCCGTCCACGAGCAGTACTTC. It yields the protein CSVEFGSRPVHEQYF.

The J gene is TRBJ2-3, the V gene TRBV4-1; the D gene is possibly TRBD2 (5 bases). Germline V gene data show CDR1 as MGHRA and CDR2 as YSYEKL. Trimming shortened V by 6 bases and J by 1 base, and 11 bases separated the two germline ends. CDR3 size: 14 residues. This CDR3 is CASSRAEGTDTQYF. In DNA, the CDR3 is TGCGCCAGCAGTCGAGCGGAAGGCACAGATACGCAGTATTTT.